The 25 T cell receptor beta chains below come from one sample, sequenced in a study of CD4 T cells in relation to SARS-CoV-2 and coronaviruses. Before the COVID-19 pandemic, during about 2010-2019, CD4+ T cells were taken from unexposed donors. CD4+ T cells were isolated from the cells after 10 days of culture. The repertoire was sequenced with immunoSEQ multiplex PCR; TCRdb's copy has only in-frame clones and lacks some. The sample comprises about 20,000 clones, just over 65% of which are singletons, and around 20% rests with the top ten. These receptors have no known antigen. The sequencing sample was made of CD4+ T cells from PBMCs, cultured in vitro. The receptors were sampled from a human donor in good health.

J is TRBJ2-1 and V is TRBV3-1 (or the pseudogene TRBV3-2), with 11 bases that match TRBD2. V was clipped by 4 bases and J by 6 bases; unmatched bases: 5. The CDR3 extends over 15 amino acids. Germline CDR1 and CDR2: LGHDT and YNNKEL (reference sequence). The CDR3 is CASSRMGTSGNEQFF. The CDR3 bases are TGTGCCAGCAGCCGAATGGGGACTAGCGGCAATGAGCAGTTCTTC.

This chain connects TRBV7-2 to TRBJ1-1; D ambiguous. The CDR3 contains 13 residues. Looked up from germline, CDR1 is SGHTA and CDR2 is FQGNSA. Between the trimmed V and J ends, which lost 1 base and 3 bases, there was a span of 6 bases. CDR3 nucleotide sequence: TGTGCCAGCAGCTTAGGCGCGTACACTGAAGCTTTCTTT. It codes for CASSLGAYTEAFF.

This chain links TRBV18 with TRBJ2-7; D may be TRBD1 or TRBD2 (5 bases each). Germline values: CDR1 KGHSH, CDR2 LQKENI. V was shortened by 3 bases and J by 3 bases, with 6 bases between the two germline ends. The CDR3 loop spans 12 amino acids. The CDR3 DNA is TGTGCCAGCTCACCTGGGGGCTACGAGCAGTACTTC. It translates to CASSPGGYEQYF.

V and J are TRBV4-3 and TRBJ2-1, with D perhaps matching TRBD2 (5 bases). The CDR3 length is 16 residues. Per the germline V gene, CDR1 is LGHNA and CDR2 is YSLEER. Trimming took off 0 bases at V and 0 bases at J, with 9 bases between the two ends. In DNA form, the CDR3 reads TGCGCCAGCAGCCAAGATATAAGCGGCTCCTACAATGAGCAGTTCTTC. Amino acids: CASSQDISGSYNEQFF.

The rearrangement uses TRBV5-4 and TRBJ2-6, with D possibly being TRBD1 or TRBD2 (6 bases each). Between the trimmed V and J ends, which lost 4 bases and 4 bases, there was a span of 15 bases. The CDR3 contains 16 residues. Germline V gene data show CDR1 as SGHNT and CDR2 as YYREEE (reference sequence). CDR3 in amino acids: CASSPLGGFGANVLTF. The CDR3 region has the DNA TGTGCCAGCAGCCCATTGGGGGGCTTCGGGGCCAACGTCCTGACTTTC.

The V and J genes are TRBV18 and TRBJ2-5, with a weak D call TRBD2 (5 bases). CDR1 is KGHSH, CDR2 LQKENI, per germline. The germline V and J ends were trimmed by 4 bases and 5 bases, with 14 bases remaining between them. The CDR3 loop spans 14 amino acids. CDR3 nucleotide sequence: TGTGCCAGCTCACTAGGACCGGGGATGGAGACCCAGTACTTC. Encoded protein: CASSLGPGMETQYF.

This clone was observed a few times. The DNA of the CDR3 is TGTGCCAGCAGCGCGGCGGGAGACGAGCAGTACTTC. It codes for CASSAAGDEQYF. This rearrangement joins TRBV9 to TRBJ2-7; 7 nucleotides agree with TRBD2. Germline CDR1 reads SGDLS; CDR2 reads YYNGEE. V lost 3 bases, J lost 5 bases, and 2 bases stayed unmatched. The CDR3 covers 12 residues.

This clone has only one observation. V gene TRBV6-5 combines with J gene TRBJ1-5, with TRBD1 matching over 10 bases. Germline V gene sequence: CDR1 MNHEY, CDR2 SVGAGI. The CDR3 runs to 15 residues. V gave up 6 bases and J gave up 6 bases; unmatched junction bases: 8. The CDR3 sequence: CASRSGTGVSQPQHF. CDR3 DNA: TGTGCCAGCAGATCCGGGACAGGGGTCAGTCAGCCCCAGCATTTT.

By share, this clone counts as large. The genes are TRBV12-1 and TRBJ2-7; the table's D call of TRBD1 was not tested on the DNA. TRBV12-1 corresponds to a pseudogene. The CDR3 totals 16 residues. CDR3 region: CASSFYFWASSYEQYF. The CDR3 bases are TGTGCCAGCAGCTTTTATTTTTGGGCGAGCTCCTACGAGCAGTACTTC.

This chain connects TRBV3-1 (or the pseudogene TRBV3-2) to TRBJ2-2, with D uncertain. Trimming left V 1 base short and J 4 bases short, with 7 bases between. CDR1 and CDR2 (germline): LGHDT, YNNKEL (reference sequence). CDR3 length: 14 amino acids. The CDR3 protein is CASSQAVLTGELFF. The DNA of the CDR3 is TGTGCCAGCAGCCAAGCGGTTCTCACCGGGGAGCTGTTTTTT.

J is TRBJ2-1 and V is TRBV5-1; TRBD1 agrees at 10 bases. After removal of 4 bases from V and 7 bases from J, the junction contained 2 bases not matched to a gene. CDR1 and CDR2 (germline): SGHRS, YFSETQ. The CDR3 has 13 amino acids. The CDR3 nucleotides are TGCGCCAGCAGCGAGGGACAGGGGAATGAGCAGTTCTTC. It codes for CASSEGQGNEQFF.

The chain recombines TRBV6-4 with TRBJ2-2; TRBD2 aligns across 9 bases. The V gene's germline CDR1 is MRHNA and CDR2 SNTAGT. This CDR3 spans 15 amino acids. Losses at the gene ends were 7 bases for V and 6 bases for J; bases not matched to a gene: 9. In DNA form, the CDR3 reads TGTGCCAGCACCCCGACTAGCGGAGGAGCCGGGGAGCTGTTTTTT. Translated: CASTPTSGGAGELFF.

The chain employs TRBV6-5 and TRBJ2-3, with 14 bases lining up with TRBD2. Germline V gene sequence: CDR1 MNHEY, CDR2 SVGAGI. The CDR3 spans 13 residues. Losses at the gene ends were 4 bases for V and 10 bases for J; bases not matched to a gene: 1. The CDR3 region has the DNA TGTGCCAGCAGTTCGACTAGCGGGAGGGCGCAGTATTTT. Translating it yields CASSSTSGRAQYF.

The J gene is TRBJ2-2, the V gene TRBV5-6; D could derive from TRBD1 or TRBD2 (5 bases each). Trimming pared 5 bases from V and 3 bases from J, leaving 11 bases between. Germline V CDR1 and CDR2: SGHDT, YYEEEE. The CDR3 consists of 14 residues. CDR3 loop: CASREGIDTGELFF. The CDR3 bases are TGTGCCAGCAGAGAGGGGATTGACACCGGGGAGCTGTTTTTT.

The CDR3 reads CASSQGGIGLAGEKTQYF. Here the CDR3 DNA reads TGTGCCAGCAGCCAAGGTGGGATCGGACTAGCGGGAGAAAAGACCCAGTACTTC. The chain links TRBV3-1 (or the pseudogene TRBV3-2) to TRBJ2-5; 13 bases are shared with TRBD2. Trimming cost V 1 base and J 6 bases; bases outside gene matches: 11. Germline CDR1 and CDR2: LGHDT and YNNKEL (reference sequence). CDR3 length: 18 amino acids.

The gene calls are TRBV7-2 and TRBJ2-3; D unclear. Germline V lookup: CDR1 SGHTA, CDR2 FQGNSA. This CDR3 spans 15 amino acids. The V gene lost 6 bases and the J gene lost 1 base, with 14 bases spanning the gap. This CDR3 is CASSLDPTRTDTQYF. In DNA, the CDR3 is TGTGCCAGCAGTTTGGACCCAACTCGCACAGATACGCAGTATTTT.

This chain joins TRBV12-3 or TRBV12-4 and TRBJ2-1; TRBD2 is a possible D gene (5 bases). The CDR3 loop spans 13 amino acids. The V gene lost 6 bases and the J gene lost 6 bases, with 12 bases spanning the gap. The CDR3 sequence is CASSELATNEQFF. CDR3 nucleotides: TGTGCCAGCAGCGAGCTAGCTACCAATGAGCAGTTCTTC.

The chain has TRBV9 and TRBJ1-3; no reliable D call. This CDR3 contains 17 residues. Per the germline V gene, CDR1 is SGDLS and CDR2 is YYNGEE. The V end was cut by 1 base, the J end by 0 bases, with 14 bases between. DNA for the CDR3: TGTGCCAGCAGCGTATGGGATACACCATTCTCTGGAAACACCATATATTTT. It yields the protein CASSVWDTPFSGNTIYF.

This chain links TRBV6-5 with TRBJ1-4; D may be TRBD1 (5 bases). Germline V gives CDR1 MNHEY, CDR2 SVGAGI. The CDR3 has 15 residues. V was clipped by 0 bases and J by 7 bases, with 12 bases between them. CDR3 coding DNA: TGTGCCAGCAGTTACTCCTTTAGTGGGGGTGAAAAACTGTTTTTT. It encodes CASSYSFSGGEKLFF.

The CDR3 DNA is TGTGCCAGCAGATTGACAGGGGGGACCGGGGAGCTGTTTTTT. Protein sequence: CASRLTGGTGELFF. The V gene is TRBV6-5, the J gene TRBJ2-2; 9 positions match TRBD1. The germline V gene encodes CDR1 MNHEY and CDR2 SVGAGI. The CDR3 is 14 amino acids. The V and J ends lost 6 bases and 5 bases, in that order; junction bases with no gene match: 4.

The rearrangement links TRBV28 to TRBJ2-3; D gene uncertain. Trimming left V 8 bases short and J 5 bases short, with 17 bases between. The germline gives CDR1 MDHEN, CDR2 SYDVKM. The CDR3 runs 14 residues. In DNA, the CDR3 is TGTGCCAGCTGCCAATTTGGTGGCGAAGATACGCAGTATTTT. This encodes CASCQFGGEDTQYF.

The chain couples TRBV27 to TRBJ1-6; 8 nucleotides align to TRBD1. Germline CDR1 is MNHEY and CDR2 is SMNVEV (reference sequence). V was clipped by 5 bases and J by 6 bases; unmatched bases: 9. CDR3 length: 16 residues. The CDR3 DNA sequence: TGTGCCAGCAGTCGAGGGTACGGGACAGGTAATTCACCCCTCCACTTT. It is translated as CASSRGYGTGNSPLHF.

A few counts support this clone. The chain employs TRBV7-2 and TRBJ1-3; D uncertain. Germline lookup yields CDR1 SGHTA and CDR2 FQGNSA. The V end was cut by 1 base, the J end by 3 bases, with 7 bases between. The CDR3 has 14 residues. The CDR3 sequence: CASSLEAYGNTIYF. Here the CDR3 DNA reads TGTGCCAGCAGCTTAGAGGCTTATGGAAACACCATATATTTT.

The chain uses TRBV21-1 and TRBJ2-5. TRBV21-1 constitutes a pseudogene. The CDR3 covers 17 residues. The CDR3 sequence is CASSIGWNRSLQETQYF. DNA for the CDR3: TGTGCCAGCAGCATTGGGTGGAACCGCTCTCTTCAAGAGACCCAGTACTTC.

This clone has only a few counts. Here the CDR3 DNA reads TGCTCATCCAGCAAAGAAGAGGGCATCTACGAGCAGTACTTC. It yields the protein CSSSKEEGIYEQYF. The chain couples TRBV5-1 to TRBJ2-7; possibly TRBD2 for D (5 bases). There are 14 residues in the CDR3. CDR1 is SGHRS and CDR2 is YFSETQ in the germline V gene.